The table lists the clone carrying this TCR beta chain with a count of one. Sequencing used immunoSEQ multiplex PCR; TCRdb keeps in-frame clones, though not all of them. Of about 110,000 clones in the sample, about 90% were seen once. This specimen belongs to a study of T cell responses to AZD1222 COVID-19 vaccine. CDR1 and CDR2 (germline): SNHLY, FYNNEI. V lost 7 bases and J 4 bases, leaving 11 bases between the germline ends. This CDR3 contains 13 residues. The chain links TRBV2 to TRBJ1-5; D ambiguous. Sequencing was performed on peripheral blood, taken on day 0 of AZD1222 vaccination. The TCR comes from an adult in good health. CDR3 in amino acids: CASTREKNQPQHF. The CDR3 coding sequence is TGTGCCAGCACGAGGGAGAAAAATCAGCCCCAGCATTTT. The whole variable domain, filled in from reference TRBV2 and TRBJ1-5, reads EPEVTQTPSHQVTQMGQEVILRCVPISNHLYFYWYRQILGQKVEFLVSFYNNEISEKSEIFDDQFSVERPDGSNFTLKIRSTKLEDSAMYFCASTREKNQPQHFGDGTRLSIL.